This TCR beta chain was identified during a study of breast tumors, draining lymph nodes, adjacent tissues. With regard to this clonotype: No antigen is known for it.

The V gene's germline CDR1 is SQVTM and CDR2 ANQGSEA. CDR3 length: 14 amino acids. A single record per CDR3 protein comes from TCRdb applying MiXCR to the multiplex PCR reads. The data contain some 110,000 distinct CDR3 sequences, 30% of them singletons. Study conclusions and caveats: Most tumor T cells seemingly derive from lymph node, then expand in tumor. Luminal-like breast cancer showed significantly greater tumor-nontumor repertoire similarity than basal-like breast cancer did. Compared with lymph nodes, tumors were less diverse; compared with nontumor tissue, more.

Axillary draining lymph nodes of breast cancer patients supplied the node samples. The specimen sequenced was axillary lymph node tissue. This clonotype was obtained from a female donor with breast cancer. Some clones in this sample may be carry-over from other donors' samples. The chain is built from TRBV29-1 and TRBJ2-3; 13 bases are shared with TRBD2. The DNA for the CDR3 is TGCGCCAAGGGACTAGCGGGGCCCTCAGATACGCAGTATTTT. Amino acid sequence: CAKGLAGPSDTQYF.